The clone carrying this T cell receptor (beta chain) was observed many times. What it binds is not known. The sample is drawn from a study of molecular identifiers for immune sequencing clone quantification. Across the study: In replicates, RNA taken from approximately 20,000 or 100,000 naive CD8 cells was divided five ways, and four portions underwent sequencing.

It was with previously described methods and listed TCR primers that bulk TCR libraries were made. Using its own MiXCR run on the PCR reads, TCRdb lists one record per CDR3 protein. The repertoire holds hundreds of thousands of distinct CDR3 sequences, with just under 20% as singletons. A CD8+CD4-CCR7+CD45RA+ gate was used to sort naive CD8 T cells. Findings and caveats of the study: Identical TCR molecules can share a barcode, and this sharing could underestimate highly expanded clone sizes.

Germline CDR1 reads SEHNR; CDR2 reads FQNEAQ (reference sequence). The CDR3 has 15 amino acids. V dropped 5 bases and J dropped 2; count of bases not matched to a gene: 7. Sequencing input: naive CD8+ T cells from blood, with Jurkat cell RNA spiked in. Subset denoted: FACS-sorted CD8+CD4-CCR7+CD45RA+ naive T cells. This sequence originates from a human donor in good health. Some libraries in this study had Jurkat cell RNA spiked in. The rearrangement links TRBV7-9 to TRBJ2-7; 9 bases map to TRBD1. For the CDR3, the DNA is TGTGCCAGCAGCCACGGGACAGGGAAGACCTACGAGCAGTACTTC. Its protein is CASSHGTGKTYEQYF.